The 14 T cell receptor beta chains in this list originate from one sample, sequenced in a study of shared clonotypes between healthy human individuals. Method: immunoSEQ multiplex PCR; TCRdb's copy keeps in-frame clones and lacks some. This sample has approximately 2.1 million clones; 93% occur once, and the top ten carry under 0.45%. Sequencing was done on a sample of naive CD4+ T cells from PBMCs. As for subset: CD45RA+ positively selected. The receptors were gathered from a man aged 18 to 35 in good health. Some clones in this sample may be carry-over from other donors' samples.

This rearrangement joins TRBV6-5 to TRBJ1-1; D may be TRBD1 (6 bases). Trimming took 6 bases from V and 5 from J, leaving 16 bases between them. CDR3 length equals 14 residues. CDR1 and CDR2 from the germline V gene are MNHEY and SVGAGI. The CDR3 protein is CASRPGAAWTEAFF. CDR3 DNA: TGTGCCAGCAGACCGGGGGCAGCGTGGACTGAAGCTTTCTTT.

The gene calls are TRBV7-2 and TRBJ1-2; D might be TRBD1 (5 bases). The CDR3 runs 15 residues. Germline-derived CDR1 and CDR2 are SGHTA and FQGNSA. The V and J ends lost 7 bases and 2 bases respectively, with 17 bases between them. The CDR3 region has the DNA TGTGCCAGCACCTTTCATCAGGGAATCAACTATGGCTACACCTTC. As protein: CASTFHQGINYGYTF.

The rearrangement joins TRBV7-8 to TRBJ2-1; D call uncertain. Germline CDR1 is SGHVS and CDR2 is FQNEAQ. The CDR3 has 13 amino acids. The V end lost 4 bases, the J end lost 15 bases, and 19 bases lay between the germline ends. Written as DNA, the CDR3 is TGTGCCAGCAGCTACAACCCGGAGAGCCCGCGGTTCTTC. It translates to CASSYNPESPRFF. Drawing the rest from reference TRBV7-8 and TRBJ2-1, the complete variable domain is GAGVSQSPRYKVAKRGQDVALRCDPISGHVSLFWYQQALGQGPEFLTYFQNEAQLDKSGLPSDRFFAERPEGSVSTLKIQRTQQEDSAVYLCASSYNPESPRFFGPGTRLTVL.

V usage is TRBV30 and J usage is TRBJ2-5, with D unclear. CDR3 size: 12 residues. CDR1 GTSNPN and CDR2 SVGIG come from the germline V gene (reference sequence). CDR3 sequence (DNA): TGTGCATTGGAGAAGGCGGAAGAGACCCAGTACTTC. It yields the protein CALEKAEETQYF.

CDR3 residues: CAWSVLARAQYF. CDR3 nucleotides: TGTGCCTGGAGTGTACTTGCCAGGGCGCAGTATTTT. The rearrangement links TRBV30 to TRBJ2-3, with D maybe TRBD1 (5 bases). Trimming took off 0 bases at V and 10 bases at J, with 11 bases between the two ends. Germline assignment: CDR1 GTSNPN and CDR2 SVGIG (reference sequence). The CDR3 covers 12 residues.

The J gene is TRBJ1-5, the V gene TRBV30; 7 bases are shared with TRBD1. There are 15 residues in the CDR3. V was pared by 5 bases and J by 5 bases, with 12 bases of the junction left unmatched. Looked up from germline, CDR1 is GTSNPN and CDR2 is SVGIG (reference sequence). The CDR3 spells CAWAPRGAGDQPQHF. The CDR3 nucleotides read TGTGCCTGGGCCCCCAGGGGGGCCGGGGATCAGCCCCAGCATTTT.

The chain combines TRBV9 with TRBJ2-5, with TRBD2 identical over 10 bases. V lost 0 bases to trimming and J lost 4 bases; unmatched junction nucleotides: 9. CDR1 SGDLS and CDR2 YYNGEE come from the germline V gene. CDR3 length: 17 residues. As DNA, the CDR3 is TGTGCCAGCAGCGTAGCGTCCGGGCTAGCGGGAGCAGAGACCCAGTACTTC. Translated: CASSVASGLAGAETQYF.

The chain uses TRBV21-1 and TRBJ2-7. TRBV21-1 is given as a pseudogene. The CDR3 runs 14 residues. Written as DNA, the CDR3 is TGTGCCAGCAGCCCCGGGCTCGAAGTCTACGAGCAGTACTTC. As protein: CASSPGLEVYEQYF.

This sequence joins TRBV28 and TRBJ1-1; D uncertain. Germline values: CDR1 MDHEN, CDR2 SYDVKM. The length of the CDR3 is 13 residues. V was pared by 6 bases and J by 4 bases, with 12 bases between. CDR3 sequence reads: CASSPWQSTEAFF. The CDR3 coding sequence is TGTGCCAGCAGCCCATGGCAGTCCACTGAAGCTTTCTTT.

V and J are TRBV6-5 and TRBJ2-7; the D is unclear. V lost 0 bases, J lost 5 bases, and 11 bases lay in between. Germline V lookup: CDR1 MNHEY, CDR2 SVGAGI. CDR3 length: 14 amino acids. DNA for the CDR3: TGTGCCAGCAGTTACTCCACCCTTGGCAACGAGCAGTACTTC. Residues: CASSYSTLGNEQYF.

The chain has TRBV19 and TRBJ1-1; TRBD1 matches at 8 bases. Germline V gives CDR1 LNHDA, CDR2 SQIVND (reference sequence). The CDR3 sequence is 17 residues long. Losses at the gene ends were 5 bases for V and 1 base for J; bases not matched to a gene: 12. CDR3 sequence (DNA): TGTGCCAGTAGTTACGGACAGGGCTACTTTCGGAACACTGAAGCTTTCTTT. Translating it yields CASSYGQGYFRNTEAFF.

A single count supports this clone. CDR3: CASRLTTSVDTQYF. In nucleotides, the CDR3 is TGTGCCAGCAGGCTGACTACCTCCGTAGATACGCAGTATTTT. This chain uses TRBV6-1 with TRBJ2-3, with D perhaps matching TRBD2 (5 bases). The CDR3 spans 14 residues. CDR1 MNHNS and CDR2 SASEGT come from the germline V gene. Trimming took 6 bases from V and 5 from J, leaving 15 bases between them.

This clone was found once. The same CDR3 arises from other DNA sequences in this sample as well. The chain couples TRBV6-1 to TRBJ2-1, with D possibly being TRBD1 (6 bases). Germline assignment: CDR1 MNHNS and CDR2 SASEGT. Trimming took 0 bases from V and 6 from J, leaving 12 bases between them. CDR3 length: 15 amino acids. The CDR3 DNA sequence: TGTGCCAGCAGTGAAGCGGGCAGGGGCCCCAATGAGCAGTTCTTC. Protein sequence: CASSEAGRGPNEQFF.

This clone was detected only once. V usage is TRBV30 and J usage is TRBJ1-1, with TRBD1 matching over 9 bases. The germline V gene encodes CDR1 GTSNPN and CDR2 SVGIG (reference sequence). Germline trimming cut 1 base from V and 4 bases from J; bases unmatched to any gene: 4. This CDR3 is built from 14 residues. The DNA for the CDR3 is TGTGCCTGGAGTGCCGGGACAGGGTCCACTGAAGCTTTCTTT. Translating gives CAWSAGTGSTEAFF. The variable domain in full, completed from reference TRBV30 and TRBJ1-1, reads SQTIHQWPATLVQPVGSPLSLECTVEGTSNPNLYWYRQAAGRGLQLLFYSVGIGQISSEVPQNLSASRPQDRQFILSSKKLLLSDSGFYLCAWSAGTGSTEAFFGQGTRLTVV.